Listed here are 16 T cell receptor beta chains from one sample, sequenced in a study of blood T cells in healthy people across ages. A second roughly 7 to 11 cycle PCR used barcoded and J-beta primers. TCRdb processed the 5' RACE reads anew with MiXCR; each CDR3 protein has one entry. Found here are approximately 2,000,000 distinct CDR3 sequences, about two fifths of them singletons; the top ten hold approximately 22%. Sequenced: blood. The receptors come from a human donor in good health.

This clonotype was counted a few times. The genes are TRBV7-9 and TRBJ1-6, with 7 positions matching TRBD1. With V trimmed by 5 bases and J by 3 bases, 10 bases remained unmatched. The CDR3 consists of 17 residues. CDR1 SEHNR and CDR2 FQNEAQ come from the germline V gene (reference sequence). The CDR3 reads CASSPGQGTDYNSPLHF. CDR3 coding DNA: TGTGCCAGCAGCCCCGGGCAGGGGACAGACTATAATTCACCCCTCCACTTT.

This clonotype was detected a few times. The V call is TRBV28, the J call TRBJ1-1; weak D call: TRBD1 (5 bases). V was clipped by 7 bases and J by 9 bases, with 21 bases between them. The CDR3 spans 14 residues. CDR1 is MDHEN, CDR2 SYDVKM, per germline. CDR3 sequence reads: CASTVSGATEKAFF. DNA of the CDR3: TGTGCCAGCACGGTCAGCGGGGCTACCGAAAAAGCTTTCTTT.

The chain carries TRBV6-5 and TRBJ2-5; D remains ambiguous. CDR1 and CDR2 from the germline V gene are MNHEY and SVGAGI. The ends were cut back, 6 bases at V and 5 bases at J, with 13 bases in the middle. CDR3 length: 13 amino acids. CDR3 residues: CASSRTPFETQYF. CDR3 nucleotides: TGTGCCAGCAGCCGGACCCCGTTTGAGACCCAGTACTTC.

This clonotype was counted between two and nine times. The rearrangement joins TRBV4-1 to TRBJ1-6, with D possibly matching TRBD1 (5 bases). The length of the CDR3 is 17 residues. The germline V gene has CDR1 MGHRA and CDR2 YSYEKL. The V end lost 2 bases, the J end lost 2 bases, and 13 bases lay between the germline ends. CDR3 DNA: TGCGCCAGCAGCCAAACGGGGGGATTAGCCTATAATTCACCCCTCCACTTT. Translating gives CASSQTGGLAYNSPLHF.

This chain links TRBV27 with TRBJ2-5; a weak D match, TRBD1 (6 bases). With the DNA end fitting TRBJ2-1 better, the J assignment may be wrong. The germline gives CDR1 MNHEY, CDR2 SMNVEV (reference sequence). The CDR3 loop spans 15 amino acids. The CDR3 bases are TGTGCCAGCAGTTTTGCTCTGTGGGGACAAGAGACCCAGTTCTTC. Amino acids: CASSFALWGQETQFF.

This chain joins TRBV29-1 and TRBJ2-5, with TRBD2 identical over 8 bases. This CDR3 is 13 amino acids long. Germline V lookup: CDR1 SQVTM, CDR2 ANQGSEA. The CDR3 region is CSHGGAGGETQYF. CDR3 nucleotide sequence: TGCAGTCACGGGGGGGCTGGGGGAGAGACCCAGTACTTC.

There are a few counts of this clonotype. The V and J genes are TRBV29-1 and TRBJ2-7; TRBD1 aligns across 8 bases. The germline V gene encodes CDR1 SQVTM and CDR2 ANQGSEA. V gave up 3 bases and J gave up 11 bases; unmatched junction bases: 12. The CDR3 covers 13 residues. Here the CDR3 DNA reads TGCAGCGTTGAGAGAGTAGGAGACAGGGGAAAGTACTTC. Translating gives CSVERVGDRGKYF.

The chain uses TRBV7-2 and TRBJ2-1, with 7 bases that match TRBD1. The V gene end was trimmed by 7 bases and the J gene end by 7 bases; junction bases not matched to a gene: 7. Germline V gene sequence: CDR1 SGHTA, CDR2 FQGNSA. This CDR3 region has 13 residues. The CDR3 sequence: CASTKDRRNEQFF. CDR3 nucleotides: TGTGCCAGCACCAAGGACAGGAGAAATGAGCAGTTCTTC.

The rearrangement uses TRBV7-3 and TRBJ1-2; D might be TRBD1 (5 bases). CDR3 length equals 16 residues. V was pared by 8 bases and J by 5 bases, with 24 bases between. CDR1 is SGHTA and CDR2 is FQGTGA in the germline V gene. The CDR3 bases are TGTGCCAGCGGCTGGAGGGGAGGTCAGGTAGAATATGGCTACACCTTC. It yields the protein CASGWRGGQVEYGYTF.

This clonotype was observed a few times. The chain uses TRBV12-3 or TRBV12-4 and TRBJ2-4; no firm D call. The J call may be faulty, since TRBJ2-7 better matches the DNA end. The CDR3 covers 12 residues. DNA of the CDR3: TGTGCCAGCAGTTCCTTGGGTATCGAGCAGTACTTC. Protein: CASSSLGIEQYF.

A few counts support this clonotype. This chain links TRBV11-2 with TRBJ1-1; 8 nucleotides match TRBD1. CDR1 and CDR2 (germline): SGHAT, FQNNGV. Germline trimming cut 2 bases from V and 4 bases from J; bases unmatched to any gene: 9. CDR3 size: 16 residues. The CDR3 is CASSLTGTGSSTEAFF. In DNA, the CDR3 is TGTGCCAGCAGCTTAACAGGGACAGGTTCCAGCACTGAAGCTTTCTTT.

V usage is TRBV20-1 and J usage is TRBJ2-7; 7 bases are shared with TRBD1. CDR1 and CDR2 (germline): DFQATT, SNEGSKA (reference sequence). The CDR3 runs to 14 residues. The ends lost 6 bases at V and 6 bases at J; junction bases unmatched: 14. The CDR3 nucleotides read TGCAGTGCCTCACCCGACAGGGTCAAGGGCGAGCAGTACTTC. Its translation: CSASPDRVKGEQYF.

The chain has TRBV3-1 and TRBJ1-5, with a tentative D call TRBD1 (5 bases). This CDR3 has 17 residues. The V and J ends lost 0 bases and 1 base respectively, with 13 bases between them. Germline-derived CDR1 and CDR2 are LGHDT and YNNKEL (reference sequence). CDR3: CASSQDWPRDSNQPQHF. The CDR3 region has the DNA TGTGCCAGCAGCCAAGATTGGCCCCGGGACAGCAATCAGCCCCAGCATTTT.

CDR3 region: CASSVYSNTGELFF. The CDR3, as DNA: TGTGCCAGCAGCGTTTACTCTAACACCGGGGAGCTGTTTTTT. This chain links TRBV9 with TRBJ2-2; no clear D gene. Germline assignment: CDR1 SGDLS and CDR2 YYNGEE. The CDR3 length is 14 residues. The V and J ends lost 2 bases and 2 bases respectively, with 7 bases between them.

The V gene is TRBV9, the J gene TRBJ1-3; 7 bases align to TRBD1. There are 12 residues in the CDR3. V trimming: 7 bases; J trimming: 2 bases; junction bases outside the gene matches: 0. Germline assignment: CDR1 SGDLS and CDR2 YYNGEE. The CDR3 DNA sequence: TGTGCCAGCGGGACAGCTGGAAACACCATATATTTT. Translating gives CASGTAGNTIYF.

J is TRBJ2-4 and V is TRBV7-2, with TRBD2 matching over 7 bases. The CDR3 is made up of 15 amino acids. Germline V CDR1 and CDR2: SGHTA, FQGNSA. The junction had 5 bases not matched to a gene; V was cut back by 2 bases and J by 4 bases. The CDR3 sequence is CASSLNLGGKNIQYF. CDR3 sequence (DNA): TGTGCCAGCAGCTTAAATTTGGGGGGGAAAAACATTCAGTACTTC.